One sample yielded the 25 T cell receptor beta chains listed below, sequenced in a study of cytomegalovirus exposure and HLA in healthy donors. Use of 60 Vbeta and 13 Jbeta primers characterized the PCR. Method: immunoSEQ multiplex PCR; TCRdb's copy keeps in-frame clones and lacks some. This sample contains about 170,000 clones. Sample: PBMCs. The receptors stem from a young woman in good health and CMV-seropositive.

The CDR3 nucleotides are TGTGCCAGCAGCTTGGGTCTAGCGGGGGACGAGCAGTACTTC. Amino acids: CASSLGLAGDEQYF. The genes are TRBV11-1 and TRBJ2-7; 10 bases align to TRBD2. The CDR3 consists of 14 residues. The germline gives CDR1 SGHAT, CDR2 FQDESV (reference sequence). V was clipped by 3 bases and J by 5 bases; unmatched bases: 4.

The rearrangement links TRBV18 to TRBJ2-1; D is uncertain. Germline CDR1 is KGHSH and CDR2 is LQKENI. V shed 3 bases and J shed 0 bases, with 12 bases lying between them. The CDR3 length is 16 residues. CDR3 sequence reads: CASSPTTRSSYNEQFF. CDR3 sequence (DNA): TGTGCCAGCTCACCCACTACCCGAAGCTCCTACAATGAGCAGTTCTTC. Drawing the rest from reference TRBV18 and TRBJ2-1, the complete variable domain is NAGVMQNPRHLVRRRGQEARLRCSPMKGHSHVYWYRQLPEEGLKFMVYLQKENIIDESGMPKERFSAEFPKEGPSILRIQQVVRGDSAAYFCASSPTTRSSYNEQFFGPGTRLTVL.

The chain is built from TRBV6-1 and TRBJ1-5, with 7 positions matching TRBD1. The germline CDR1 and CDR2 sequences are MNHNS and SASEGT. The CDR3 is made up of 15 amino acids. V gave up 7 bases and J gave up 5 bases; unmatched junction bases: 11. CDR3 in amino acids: CASTRSGTEYQPQHF. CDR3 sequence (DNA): TGTGCCAGCACCAGGTCCGGGACAGAGTATCAGCCCCAGCATTTT.

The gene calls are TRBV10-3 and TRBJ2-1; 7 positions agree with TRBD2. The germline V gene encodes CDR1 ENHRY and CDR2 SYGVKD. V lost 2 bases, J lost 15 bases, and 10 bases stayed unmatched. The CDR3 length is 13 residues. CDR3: CAISELQTSLLFF. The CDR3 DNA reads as TGTGCCATCAGTGAGCTCCAGACTAGCTTGCTGTTCTTC.

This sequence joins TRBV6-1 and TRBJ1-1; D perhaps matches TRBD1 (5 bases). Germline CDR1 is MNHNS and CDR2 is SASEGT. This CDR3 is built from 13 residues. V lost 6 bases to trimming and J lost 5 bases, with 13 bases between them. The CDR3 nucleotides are TGTGCCAGCAGCCAGGGAGGGGATACTGAAGCTTTCTTT. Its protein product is CASSQGGDTEAFF.

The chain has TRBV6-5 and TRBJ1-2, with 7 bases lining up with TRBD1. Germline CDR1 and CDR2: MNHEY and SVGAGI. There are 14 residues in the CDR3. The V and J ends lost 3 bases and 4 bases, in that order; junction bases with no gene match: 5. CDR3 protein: CASSYSGQTYGYTF. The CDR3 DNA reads TGTGCCAGCAGTTATTCGGGACAGACCTATGGCTACACCTTC.

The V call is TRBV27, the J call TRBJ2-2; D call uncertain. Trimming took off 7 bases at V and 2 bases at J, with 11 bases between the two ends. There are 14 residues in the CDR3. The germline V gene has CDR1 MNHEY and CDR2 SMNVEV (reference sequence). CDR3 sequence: CASTPLINTGELFF. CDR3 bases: TGTGCCAGCACACCTCTAATAAACACCGGGGAGCTGTTTTTT.

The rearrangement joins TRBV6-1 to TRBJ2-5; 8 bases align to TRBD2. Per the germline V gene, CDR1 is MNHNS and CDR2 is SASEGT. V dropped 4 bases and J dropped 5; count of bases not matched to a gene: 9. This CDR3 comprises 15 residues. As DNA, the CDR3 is TGTGCCAGCAGTGTGACCGGGACTAGAGGGGAGACCCAGTACTTC. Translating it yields CASSVTGTRGETQYF.

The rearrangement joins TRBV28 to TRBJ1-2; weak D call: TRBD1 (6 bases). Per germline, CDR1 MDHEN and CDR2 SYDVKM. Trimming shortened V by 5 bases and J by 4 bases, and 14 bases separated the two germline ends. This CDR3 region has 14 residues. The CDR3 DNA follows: TGTGCCAGCAGTCCGGGGGGCAGGGGCTATGGCTACACCTTC. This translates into CASSPGGRGYGYTF.

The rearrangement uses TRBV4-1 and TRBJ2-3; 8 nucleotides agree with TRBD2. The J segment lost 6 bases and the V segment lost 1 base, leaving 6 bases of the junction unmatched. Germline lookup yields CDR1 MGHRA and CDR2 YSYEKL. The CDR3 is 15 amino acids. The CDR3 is CASSQAAGARDTQYF. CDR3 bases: TGCGCCAGCAGCCAAGCAGCGGGGGCCCGGGATACGCAGTATTTT.

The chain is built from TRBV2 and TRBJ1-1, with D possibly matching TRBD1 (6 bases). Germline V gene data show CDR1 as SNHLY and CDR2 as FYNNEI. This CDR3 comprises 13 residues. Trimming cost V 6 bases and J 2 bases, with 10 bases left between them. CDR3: CASSRDINTEAFF. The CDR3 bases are TGTGCCAGCAGCCGGGACATCAACACTGAAGCTTTCTTT.

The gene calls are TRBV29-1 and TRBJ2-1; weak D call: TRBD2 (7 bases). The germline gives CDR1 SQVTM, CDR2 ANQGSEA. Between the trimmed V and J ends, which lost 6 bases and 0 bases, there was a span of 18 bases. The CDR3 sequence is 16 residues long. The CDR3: CSVGGPPVSSYNEQFF. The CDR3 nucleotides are TGCAGCGTGGGGGGGCCACCTGTAAGCTCCTACAATGAGCAGTTCTTC.

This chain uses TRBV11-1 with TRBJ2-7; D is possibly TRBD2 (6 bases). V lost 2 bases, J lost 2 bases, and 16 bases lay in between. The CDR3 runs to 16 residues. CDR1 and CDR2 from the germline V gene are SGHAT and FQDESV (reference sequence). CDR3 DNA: TGTGCCAGCAGCTTAATCGGAGGGACGGCCGCCTACGAGCAGTACTTC. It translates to CASSLIGGTAAYEQYF.

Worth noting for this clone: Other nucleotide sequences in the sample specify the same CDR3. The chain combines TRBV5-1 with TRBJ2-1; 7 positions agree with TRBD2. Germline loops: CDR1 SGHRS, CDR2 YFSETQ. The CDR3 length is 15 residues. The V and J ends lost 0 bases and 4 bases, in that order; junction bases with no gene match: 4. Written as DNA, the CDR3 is TGCGCCAGCAGCTTGGGACTAGCAGATTACAATGAGCAGTTCTTC. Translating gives CASSLGLADYNEQFF.

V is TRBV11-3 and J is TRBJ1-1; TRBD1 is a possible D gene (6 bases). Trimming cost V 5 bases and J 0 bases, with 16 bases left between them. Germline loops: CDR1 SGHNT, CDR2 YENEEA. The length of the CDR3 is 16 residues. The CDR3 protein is CASSPRPGQLNTEAFF. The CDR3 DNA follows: TGTGCCAGCAGCCCTCGTCCCGGACAGCTGAACACTGAAGCTTTCTTT.

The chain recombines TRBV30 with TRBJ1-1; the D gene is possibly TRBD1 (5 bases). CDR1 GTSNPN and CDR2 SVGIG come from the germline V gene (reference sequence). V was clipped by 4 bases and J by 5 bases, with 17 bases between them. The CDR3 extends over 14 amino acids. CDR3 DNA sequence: TGTGCCTGGACCCTAGGGGCAGGGAGGACTGAAGCTTTCTTT. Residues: CAWTLGAGRTEAFF.

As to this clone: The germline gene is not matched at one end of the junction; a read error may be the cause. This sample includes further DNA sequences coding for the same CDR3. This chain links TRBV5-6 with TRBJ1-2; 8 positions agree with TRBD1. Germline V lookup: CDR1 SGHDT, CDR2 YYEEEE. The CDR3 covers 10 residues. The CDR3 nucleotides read TGTGCCAGCAGCTCGGACAGGGAGTCATTC. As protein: CASSSDRESF. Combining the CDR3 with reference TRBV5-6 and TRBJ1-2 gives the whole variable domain DAGVTQSPTHLIKTRGQQVTLRCSPKSGHDTVSWYQQALGQGPQFIFQYYEEEERQRGNFPDRFSGHQFPNYSSELNVNALLLGDSALYLCASSSDRESFGSGTRLTVV.

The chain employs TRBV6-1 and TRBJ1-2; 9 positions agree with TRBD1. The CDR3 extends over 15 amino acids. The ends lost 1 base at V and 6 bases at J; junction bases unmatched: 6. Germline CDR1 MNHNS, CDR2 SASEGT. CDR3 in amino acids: CASSEVGGTGNGYTF. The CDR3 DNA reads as TGTGCCAGCAGTGAAGTGGGGGGGACAGGGAATGGCTACACCTTC.

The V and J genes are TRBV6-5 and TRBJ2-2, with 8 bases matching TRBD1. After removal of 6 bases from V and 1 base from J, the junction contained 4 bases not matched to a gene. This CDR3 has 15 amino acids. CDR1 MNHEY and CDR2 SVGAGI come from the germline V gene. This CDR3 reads CASRLRGQNTGELFF. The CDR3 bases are TGTGCCAGCAGACTCAGGGGGCAGAACACCGGGGAGCTGTTTTTT.

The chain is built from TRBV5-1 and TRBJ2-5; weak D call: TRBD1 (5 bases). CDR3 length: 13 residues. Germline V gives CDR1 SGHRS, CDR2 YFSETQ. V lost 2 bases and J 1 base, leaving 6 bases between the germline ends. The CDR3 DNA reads TGCGCCAGCAGCTTTCAGGGCCAAGAGACCCAGTACTTC. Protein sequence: CASSFQGQETQYF.

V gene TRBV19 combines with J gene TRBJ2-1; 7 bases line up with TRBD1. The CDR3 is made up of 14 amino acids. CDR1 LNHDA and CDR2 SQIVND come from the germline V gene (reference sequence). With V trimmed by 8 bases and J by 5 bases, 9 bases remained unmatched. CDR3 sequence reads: CASDTPGQNNEQFF. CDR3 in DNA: TGTGCCAGTGATACCCCGGGACAGAACAATGAGCAGTTCTTC.

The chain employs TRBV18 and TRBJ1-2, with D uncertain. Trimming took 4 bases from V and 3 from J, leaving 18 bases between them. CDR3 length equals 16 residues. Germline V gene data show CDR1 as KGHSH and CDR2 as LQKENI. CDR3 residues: CASSHSTARKYYGYTF. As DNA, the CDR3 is TGTGCCAGCTCACACTCAACGGCCAGGAAATACTATGGCTACACCTTC.

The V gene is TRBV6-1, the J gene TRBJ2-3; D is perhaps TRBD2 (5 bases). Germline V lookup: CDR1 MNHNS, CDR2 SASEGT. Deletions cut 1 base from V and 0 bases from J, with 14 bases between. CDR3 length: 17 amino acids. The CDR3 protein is CASSEGRGSTSTDTQYF. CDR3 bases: TGTGCCAGCAGTGAAGGGAGAGGGAGTACTAGCACAGATACGCAGTATTTT.

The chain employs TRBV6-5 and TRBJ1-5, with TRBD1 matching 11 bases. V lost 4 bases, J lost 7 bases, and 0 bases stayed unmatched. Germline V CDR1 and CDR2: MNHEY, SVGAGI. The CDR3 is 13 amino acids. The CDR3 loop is CASSWTGGQPQHF. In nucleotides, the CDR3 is TGTGCCAGCAGTTGGACAGGGGGCCAGCCCCAGCATTTT.

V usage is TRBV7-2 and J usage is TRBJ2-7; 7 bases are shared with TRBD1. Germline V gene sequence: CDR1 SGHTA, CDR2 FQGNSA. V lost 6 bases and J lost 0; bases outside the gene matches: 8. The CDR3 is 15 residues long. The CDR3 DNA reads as TGTGCCAGCAGTTACCTCCGGGACAGCTCCTACGAGCAGTACTTC. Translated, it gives CASSYLRDSSYEQYF.